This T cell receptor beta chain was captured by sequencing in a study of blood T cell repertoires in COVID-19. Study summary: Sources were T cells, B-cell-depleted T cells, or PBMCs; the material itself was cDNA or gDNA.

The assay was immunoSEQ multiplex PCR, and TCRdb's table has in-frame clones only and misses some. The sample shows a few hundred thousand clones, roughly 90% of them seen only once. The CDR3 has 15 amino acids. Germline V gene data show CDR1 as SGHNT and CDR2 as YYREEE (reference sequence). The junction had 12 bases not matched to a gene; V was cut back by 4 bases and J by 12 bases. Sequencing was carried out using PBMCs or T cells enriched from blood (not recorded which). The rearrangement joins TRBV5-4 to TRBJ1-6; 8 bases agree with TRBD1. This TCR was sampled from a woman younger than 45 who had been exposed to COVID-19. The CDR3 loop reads CASSPSGGQEQPLHF. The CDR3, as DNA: TGTGCCAGCAGCCCAAGTGGGGGACAGGAACAACCCCTCCACTTT.